This T cell receptor (beta chain) was identified in a study of T cells in Graves' hyperthyroidism and ophthalmopathy. In the study overall: Prior to any treatment, at the point of initial diagnosis, peripheral blood was collected. Whole-study results and caveats: Most thyroid clonotypes expanded above 0.001 were also detected in blood.

Each ophthalmopathy patient scored at least 3 on the Clinical Activity Score and at least 4 on NOSPECS grade, with duration under 3 months. This CDR3 comprises 15 residues. The J segment lost 8 bases and the V segment lost 5 bases, leaving 9 bases of the junction unmatched. Amplified regions were TCR beta CDR3 sequences from RNA transcripts. First-round RT-PCR targeting the TCR CDR3 was performed with the HTBI primer set. MiXCR, applied by TCRdb to the multiplex PCR reads, yields one record per CDR3 protein. This table holds 250,000 to 300,000 distinct CDR3 sequences, approximately 18% found once. This clonotype was seen more than once but under ten times. Its antigen is currently unknown.

The V gene is TRBV12-3 or TRBV12-4, the J gene TRBJ2-1; 10 bases line up with TRBD1. The source is a man aged 45-65 years with Graves' ophthalmopathy. Sequencing was carried out using blood. CDR3 residues: CASSPRDRGGDEQFF. CDR3 bases: TGTGCCAGCAGTCCCCGGGACAGGGGTGGCGATGAGCAGTTCTTC.